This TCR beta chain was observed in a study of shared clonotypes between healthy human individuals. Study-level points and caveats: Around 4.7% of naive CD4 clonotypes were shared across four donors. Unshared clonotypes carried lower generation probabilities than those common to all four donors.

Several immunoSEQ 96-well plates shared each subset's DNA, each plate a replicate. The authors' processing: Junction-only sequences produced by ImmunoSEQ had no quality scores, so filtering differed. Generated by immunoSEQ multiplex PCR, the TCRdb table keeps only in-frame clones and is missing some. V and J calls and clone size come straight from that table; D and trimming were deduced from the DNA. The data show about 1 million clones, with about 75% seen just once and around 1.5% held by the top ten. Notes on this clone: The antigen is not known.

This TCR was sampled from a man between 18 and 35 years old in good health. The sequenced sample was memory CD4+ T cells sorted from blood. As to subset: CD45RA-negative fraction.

The CDR3 loop is CASSEAVGWANYGYTF. DNA of the CDR3: TGTGCCAGCAGTGAAGCTGTGGGCTGGGCAAACTATGGCTACACCTTC. The chain employs TRBV6-1 and TRBJ1-2; D is unclear. Germline CDR1 is MNHNS and CDR2 is SASEGT. This CDR3 is built from 16 residues. The V gene lost 0 bases and the J gene lost 2 bases, with 13 bases spanning the gap.